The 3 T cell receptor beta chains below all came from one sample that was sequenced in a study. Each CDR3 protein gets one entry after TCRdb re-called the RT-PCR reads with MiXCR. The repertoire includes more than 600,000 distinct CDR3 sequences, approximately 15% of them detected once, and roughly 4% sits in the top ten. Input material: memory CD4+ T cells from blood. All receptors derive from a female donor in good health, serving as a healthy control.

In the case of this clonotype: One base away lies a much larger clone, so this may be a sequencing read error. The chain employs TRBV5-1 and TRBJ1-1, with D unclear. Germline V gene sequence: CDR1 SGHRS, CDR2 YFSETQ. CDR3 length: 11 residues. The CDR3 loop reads CASSHDTEALF. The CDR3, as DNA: TGCGCCAGCAGCCACGATACTGAAGCTTTGTTT.

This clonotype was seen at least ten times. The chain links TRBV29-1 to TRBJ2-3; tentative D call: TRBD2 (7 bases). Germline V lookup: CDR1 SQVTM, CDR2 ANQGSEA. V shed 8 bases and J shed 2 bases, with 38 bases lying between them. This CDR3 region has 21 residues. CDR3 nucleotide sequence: TGCAGCAAACCCCCGGCCGGGACGCCCTTTGAGCGGGACATCTTCACAGATACGCAGTATTTT. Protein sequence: CSKPPAGTPFERDIFTDTQYF.

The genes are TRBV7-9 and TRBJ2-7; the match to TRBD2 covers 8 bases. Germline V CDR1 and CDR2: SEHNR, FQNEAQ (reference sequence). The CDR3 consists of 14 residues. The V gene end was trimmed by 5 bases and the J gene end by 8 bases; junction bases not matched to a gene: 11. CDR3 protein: CASSTAGLAGQQYF. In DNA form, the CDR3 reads TGTGCCAGCAGCACCGCCGGGTTAGCGGGACAGCAGTACTTC.